This T cell receptor beta chain originates from a study of blood T cell repertoires in COVID-19. Across the whole study: There were acute and convalescent COVID-19 samples, and they came from the United States, Italy and Spain. The analysed material was cDNA or gDNA that came from T cells, B-cell-depleted T cells, or PBMCs.

Original data processing: Counts of nucleated cells, estimated from reference gene primer amplification, were obtained. Sequenced by immunoSEQ multiplex PCR; TCRdb stores in-frame clones only, minus some. V, J and clone size were drawn from that table, and D and trimming were deduced from the DNA. The sample consists of roughly 230,000 clones, roughly 86% of them appearing once. The sample consisted of peripheral blood. This receptor was taken from a human donor in a cohort sampled during active COVID-19.

The CDR3 here is CASSQESASGSSYEQYF. For the CDR3, the DNA is TGTGCCAGCAGCCAAGAGAGTGCTAGCGGGAGCTCCTACGAGCAGTACTTC. J is TRBJ2-7 and V is TRBV4-2; the match to TRBD2 covers 10 bases. The trim removed 0 bases at V and 0 bases at J, leaving 5 bases unmatched. The CDR3 contains 17 residues. Germline V lookup: CDR1 LGHNA, CDR2 YNFKEQ.